These 3 T cell receptor beta chains came from one sample sequenced in a study of shared clonotypes between healthy human individuals. The naive CD8 population came from CD45RO-negative cells selected for CCR7, without terminally differentiated effector memory CD45RA+ cells. Assay: immunoSEQ multiplex PCR; the TCRdb copy retains only in-frame clones and omits some. The top ten hold around 0.12% of the sample, which has hundreds of thousands of clones, 85% to 95% seen once. Sample: naive CD8+ T cells sorted from blood. All receptors come from a woman aged 25 to 45 in good health.

The chain employs TRBV4-1 and TRBJ1-1, with no clear D. Germline V CDR1 and CDR2: MGHRA, YSYEKL. V was shortened by 4 bases and J by 1 base, with 7 bases between the two germline ends. The CDR3 extends over 13 amino acids. The chain's CDR3 is CASSPDPNTEAFF. In DNA form, the CDR3 reads TGCGCCAGCAGCCCAGACCCGAACACTGAAGCTTTCTTT.

The V and J genes are TRBV4-1 and TRBJ2-7, with 9 bases fitting TRBD2. The CDR3 totals 14 residues. V lost 4 bases, J lost 2 bases, and 3 bases stayed unmatched. Germline V gene sequence: CDR1 MGHRA, CDR2 YSYEKL. This CDR3 is CASSPTSGPYEQYF. The CDR3 region has the DNA TGCGCCAGCAGCCCGACTAGCGGCCCCTACGAGCAGTACTTC.

This chain uses TRBV5-1 with TRBJ2-2; the D gene is possibly TRBD1 (5 bases). The CDR3 is 15 residues long. The germline V and J ends were trimmed by 2 bases and 4 bases, with 12 bases remaining between them. CDR1 SGHRS and CDR2 YFSETQ come from the germline V gene. CDR3 sequence (DNA): TGCGCCAGCAGCTTTAGGGGCTCAAGCACCGGGGAGCTGTTTTTT. This gives the protein CASSFRGSSTGELFF.